These 13 T cell receptor beta chains came from one sample sequenced in a study of shared clonotypes between healthy human individuals. Method: immunoSEQ multiplex PCR; TCRdb's copy keeps in-frame clones and lacks some. There are 950,000 to 1,200,000 clones in the sample; approximately 80% occur only once, and 0.89% lies in the top ten. Sequenced: memory CD4+ T cells from PBMCs. Subset given: CD45RA-negative fraction. These receptors all stem from a man between 18 and 29 years old in good health. Some clones in this sample may be carry-over from other donors' samples.

The rearrangement uses TRBV5-1 and TRBJ2-7, with TRBD2 matching over 10 bases. This CDR3 spans 14 amino acids. Germline CDR1 reads SGHRS; CDR2 reads YFSETQ. J gave up 5 bases and V 3 bases, and 5 bases lay outside the gene matches. The CDR3 bases are TGCGCCAGCAGCTCTAGCGGGAGTTGGAACGAGCAGTACTTC. Its protein product is CASSSSGSWNEQYF.

Notes on this clone: The same CDR3 arises from other DNA sequences in this sample as well. The chain joins TRBV5-1 to TRBJ2-7, with D perhaps TRBD1 or TRBD2 (5 bases each). CDR3 size: 14 residues. V was trimmed by 0 bases and J by 3 bases, leaving 10 bases between them. The germline V gene encodes CDR1 SGHRS and CDR2 YFSETQ. The CDR3 sequence is CASSLVAGSYEQYF. Written as DNA, the CDR3 is TGCGCCAGCAGCTTGGTAGCAGGGAGCTACGAGCAGTACTTC. Complete variable domain (other parts from reference TRBV5-1 and TRBJ2-7): KAGVTQTPRYLIKTRGQQVTLSCSPISGHRSVSWYQQTPGQGLQFLFEYFSETQRNKGNFPGRFSGRQFSNSRSEMNVSTLELGDSALYLCASSLVAGSYEQYFGPGTRLTVT.

This chain links TRBV28 with TRBJ2-7; tentative D call: TRBD2 (6 bases). The V end lost 3 bases, the J end lost 2 bases, and 11 bases lay between the germline ends. The length of the CDR3 is 14 residues. In germline, CDR1 is MDHEN, CDR2 SYDVKM. CDR3 region: CASSFSGDTYEQYF. CDR3 coding DNA: TGTGCCAGCAGTTTTAGCGGAGATACCTACGAGCAGTACTTC.

The chain joins TRBV27 to TRBJ1-5; unclear D gene. Trimming shortened V by 2 bases and J by 3 bases, and 11 bases separated the two germline ends. Germline CDR1 is MNHEY and CDR2 is SMNVEV (reference sequence). The CDR3 has 15 residues. The CDR3 here is CASSLRAALNQPQHF. DNA for the CDR3: TGTGCCAGCAGTTTACGGGCGGCACTCAATCAGCCCCAGCATTTT.

This chain connects TRBV6-6 to TRBJ2-7; no clear D gene. Trimming took off 0 bases at V and 5 bases at J, with 17 bases between the two ends. The germline V gene encodes CDR1 MNHNY and CDR2 SVGAGI (reference sequence). This CDR3 spans 16 amino acids. CDR3 in amino acids: CASSYSRSPGSDEQYF. CDR3 nucleotide sequence: TGTGCCAGCAGTTACTCGCGCAGCCCGGGCAGCGACGAGCAGTACTTC.

The chain uses TRBV2 and TRBJ2-5; 8 nucleotides match TRBD1. Germline assignment: CDR1 SNHLY and CDR2 FYNNEI. The CDR3 runs to 12 residues. The V segment lost 8 bases and the J segment 5 bases; nucleotides outside the gene matches: 4. CDR3 coding DNA: TGTGCCAGCGGACAGGGTATGGAGACCCAGTACTTC. It codes for CASGQGMETQYF. Based on the CDR3 plus reference TRBV2 and TRBJ2-5, the full variable domain is EPEVTQTPSHQVTQMGQEVILRCVPISNHLYFYWYRQILGQKVEFLVSFYNNEISEKSEIFDDQFSVERPDGSNFTLKIRSTKLEDSAMYFCASGQGMETQYFGPGTRLLVL.

V usage is TRBV6-1 and J usage is TRBJ2-5; weak D call: TRBD2 (7 bases). Trimming cost V 3 bases and J 5 bases, with 19 bases left between them. Germline V gene data show CDR1 as MNHNS and CDR2 as SASEGT. This CDR3 has 16 residues. CDR3: CASSDYGGTQGETQYF. CDR3 bases: TGTGCCAGCAGTGATTACGGGGGGACCCAGGGGGAGACCCAGTACTTC.

Concerning this clone itself: An end of the junction differs from the germline gene, which may be a read error. The sample holds other DNA sequences that translate to the same CDR3. The J gene is TRBJ1-3, the V gene TRBV4-2; possible D gene TRBD1, 5 bases. In germline, CDR1 is LGHNA, CDR2 YNFKEQ. The CDR3 contains 18 residues. The CDR3 spells CASSQDARDGNSGNTIYF. The CDR3 DNA is TGTGCCAGCAGTCAAGATGCCCGGGACGGAAACTCTGGAAACACCATATATTTT.

With respect to this clone: This may stem from a read error, because a much larger clone lies one nucleotide away. This same CDR3 is encoded by further DNA sequences in the sample. V and J are TRBV27 and TRBJ2-2; D is uncertain. CDR1 and CDR2 from the germline V gene are MNHEY and SMNVEV (reference sequence). The CDR3 length is 13 residues. V shed 2 bases and J shed 2 bases, with 3 bases lying between them. The CDR3 DNA is TGTGCCAGCAGTTTACTAAACACCGGGGAGCTGTTTTTT. Translation gives CASSLLNTGELFF.

The rearrangement uses TRBV19 and TRBJ2-2, with unresolved D. With 6 bases removed from V and 4 bases from J, the gap between germline ends came to 6 bases. There are 12 residues in the CDR3. Per the germline V gene, CDR1 is LNHDA and CDR2 is SQIVND (reference sequence). The CDR3, as DNA: TGTGCCAGTAGCCTCGCCACCGGGGAGCTGTTTTTT. This codes for CASSLATGELFF.

The sample holds a few counts of this clone. This chain joins TRBV6-1 and TRBJ2-1; 13 bases fit TRBD2. The germline CDR1 and CDR2 sequences are MNHNS and SASEGT. The CDR3 is 17 amino acids. The trim removed 1 base at V and 7 bases at J, leaving 7 bases unmatched. In nucleotides, the CDR3 is TGTGCCAGCAGTGAAGGGGGGGGACTAGCGGGATTAAATGAGCAGTTCTTC. This translates into CASSEGGGLAGLNEQFF.

V usage is TRBV7-9 and J usage is TRBJ1-2, with a tentative D call TRBD1 (5 bases). Trimming cost V 6 bases and J 13 bases, with 18 bases left between them. Per the germline V gene, CDR1 is SEHNR and CDR2 is FQNEAQ (reference sequence). The CDR3 is 12 amino acids. CDR3: CASSYPGTASTF. The CDR3 DNA follows: TGTGCCAGCAGTTACCCCGGGACTGCCAGCACCTTC.

The chain uses TRBV6-5 and TRBJ2-2, with TRBD1 as a possible D gene (6 bases). The CDR3 spans 15 residues. Looked up from germline, CDR1 is MNHEY and CDR2 is SVGAGI. Trimming removed 8 bases from V and 1 base from J, with 14 bases in between. The CDR3 reads CASAFGTWNTGELFF. The DNA of the CDR3 is TGTGCCAGCGCTTTTGGGACATGGAACACCGGGGAGCTGTTTTTT.